This TCR beta chain was documented in a study of blood T cell repertoires in COVID-19. At the level of the study: PBMCs, B-cell-depleted T cells, or T cells were the source of the cDNA or gDNA that made up the material.

From germline, CDR1 is LGHNA and CDR2 YSLEER. V was trimmed by 4 bases and J by 2 bases, leaving 17 bases between them. The CDR3 spans 16 residues. Original methodology: Counts of nucleated cells, estimated from reference gene primer amplification, were obtained. TCRdb keeps only in-frame clones here, not all; method: immunoSEQ multiplex PCR. The V and J calls and clone size are taken from that table; D and trimming were inferred from the DNA. In the table there are more than 85,000 clones, 70% to 85% of which are singletons. This clone was observed once. V usage is TRBV4-3 and J usage is TRBJ1-2; TRBD1 is a possible D gene (6 bases). Sequenced: peripheral blood. The sequence derives from a man aged 65-85 years with acute or convalescent COVID-19. CDR3 loop: CASSPSPLTGNYGYTF. The CDR3 region has the DNA TGCGCCAGCAGCCCCTCACCTTTAACAGGGAACTATGGCTACACCTTC.